One sample yielded the 32 T cell receptor beta chains listed below, sequenced in a study of regulatory T cells in long-lasting Graves disease. Construction of the TCR beta libraries employed iRepertoire HTBI primers in conjunction with Arm-PCR of CDR3 regions. TCRdb re-called the multiplex PCR reads through MiXCR, storing one row per CDR3 protein. The repertoire holds hundreds of thousands of distinct CDR3 sequences, approximately 16% seen once, with 25% in the top ten. The time point here: newly diagnosed GD, antithyroid drugs for less than 3 months. Researchers made the TCR library from RNA that was extracted from PBMCs. These data were also reused for a study on T cells in Graves' hyperthyroidism and ophthalmopathy.

This material consisted of peripheral blood mononuclear cells (PBMCs), taken at new diagnosis, from a patient treated with antithyroid drugs. The receptors derive from a woman between 40 and 65 years old with Graves disease.

This clonotype was seen repeatedly, ten times or more. The gene calls are TRBV7-9 and TRBJ1-1, with a weak D call TRBD1 (5 bases). The CDR3 is made up of 17 amino acids. Germline CDR1 and CDR2: SEHNR and FQNEAQ (reference sequence). V was trimmed by 0 bases and J by 4 bases, leaving 18 bases between them. In DNA, the CDR3 is TGTGCCAGCAGCTTAGCAGGTCAGAGGCCAGGGCGCACTGAAGCTTTCTTT. It codes for CASSLAGQRPGRTEAFF. Combining the CDR3 with reference TRBV7-9 and TRBJ1-1 gives the whole variable domain DTGVSQNPRHKITKRGQNVTFRCDPISEHNRLYWYRQTLGQGPEFLTYFQNEAQLEKSRLLSDRFSAERPKGSFSTLEIQRTEQGDSAMYLCASSLAGQRPGRTEAFFGQGTRLTVV.

Ten or more counts support this clonotype. The chain is built from TRBV20-1 and TRBJ2-7, with 12 bases lining up with TRBD2. The CDR3 is 13 residues long. CDR1 is DFQATT and CDR2 is SNEGSKA in the germline V gene (reference sequence). V gave up 5 bases and J gave up 7 bases; unmatched junction bases: 6. Written as DNA, the CDR3 is TGCAGTGCTCCTCTAGCGGGGGGGCGGGAGCAGTACTTC. This translates into CSAPLAGGREQYF.

The table lists this clonotype with many counts. This chain links TRBV27 with TRBJ1-2; 8 bases are a match to TRBD1. J was trimmed by 6 bases and V by 5 bases; bases with no gene match: 17. CDR3 size: 17 residues. Germline CDR1 is MNHEY and CDR2 is SMNVEV (reference sequence). The chain's CDR3 is CASSPHKPYRGVDGYTF. The CDR3 bases are TGTGCCAGCAGTCCACATAAACCGTACAGGGGGGTGGATGGCTACACCTTC.

The rearrangement links TRBV12-3 or TRBV12-4 to TRBJ1-3, with D hard to call. The CDR3 has 11 residues. Trimming took off 2 bases at V and 9 bases at J, with 5 bases between the two ends. CDR3 DNA: TGTGCCAGCAGTTTAAGGAGCACCATATATTTT. It yields the protein CASSLRSTIYF.

This chain joins TRBV10-3 and TRBJ2-1, with 8 bases fitting TRBD2. The CDR3 is 16 residues long. V lost 3 bases and J lost 4; bases outside the gene matches: 8. The germline V gene encodes CDR1 ENHRY and CDR2 SYGVKD. For the CDR3, the DNA is TGTGCCATCAGTGACCCACTACGGGAGGGTTACAATGAGCAGTTCTTC. As protein: CAISDPLREGYNEQFF.

The rearrangement links TRBV5-1 to TRBJ2-7, with no clear D. V was pared by 0 bases and J by 0 bases, with 13 bases between. The germline gives CDR1 SGHRS, CDR2 YFSETQ. The CDR3 loop spans 16 amino acids. The DNA for the CDR3 is TGCGCCAGCAGCTTGGGTGGCACAACAAGCTCCTACGAGCAGTACTTC. Translation: CASSLGGTTSSYEQYF.

In its sample, this clonotype was seen many times. The CDR3 region is CASSFIVEIGRNSPLHF. CDR3 in DNA: TGTGCCAGCAGTTTTATTGTAGAGATTGGGCGTAATTCACCCCTCCACTTT. The chain recombines TRBV28 with TRBJ1-6; D gene unclear. The V end lost 3 bases, the J end lost 6 bases, and 18 bases lay between the germline ends. The CDR3 consists of 17 residues. CDR1 MDHEN and CDR2 SYDVKM come from the germline V gene. The full variable domain, its missing parts supplied by reference TRBV28 and TRBJ1-6, is DVKVTQSSRYLVKRTGEKVFLECVQDMDHENMFWYRQDPGLGLRLIYFSYDVKMKEKGDIPEGYSVSREKKERFSLILESASTNQTSMYLCASSFIVEIGRNSPLHFGNGTRLTVT.

As for this clonotype: This could be a read error, since a much larger clone is one nucleotide away. This chain links TRBV11-2 with TRBJ1-4; no definite D call. The CDR3 contains 15 residues. CDR1 is SGHAT, CDR2 FQNNGV, per germline. CDR3 protein: CACSLSPSTNEKLFF. Here the CDR3 DNA reads TGTGCCTGCAGCTTATCTCCGTCAACTAATGAAAAACTGTTTTTT.

This clonotype was found many times. The V gene is TRBV2, the J gene TRBJ1-2; D uncertain. This CDR3 contains 12 residues. V was pared by 1 base and J by 8 bases, with 8 bases between. In germline, CDR1 is SNHLY, CDR2 FYNNEI. CDR3 loop: CASSEGTGGYTF. CDR3 DNA sequence: TGTGCCAGCAGTGAAGGGACCGGAGGCTACACCTTC.

This clonotype was detected many times. The chain has TRBV24-1 and TRBJ2-5, with TRBD2 matching 11 bases. The CDR3 totals 16 residues. The germline CDR1 and CDR2 sequences are KGHDR and SFDVKD. V dropped 3 bases and J dropped 3; count of bases not matched to a gene: 5. The CDR3 DNA is TGTGCCACCAGTGATAGTAGCGGGGGGGCCGAAGAGACCCAGTACTTC. This codes for CATSDSSGGAEETQYF.

The chain couples TRBV28 to TRBJ2-4; D gene unclear. The CDR3 is 16 amino acids. Germline-derived CDR1 and CDR2 are MDHEN and SYDVKM. V was trimmed by 3 bases and J by 1 base, leaving 13 bases between them. CDR3: CASSFRWEWAKNIQYF. The CDR3 nucleotides read TGTGCCAGCAGTTTTCGGTGGGAATGGGCCAAAAACATTCAGTACTTC.

This clonotype has just one count. The chain joins TRBV5-1 to TRBJ2-5; weak D call: TRBD2 (7 bases). V was clipped by 0 bases and J by 1 base, with 13 bases between them. Germline V gene lookup returns CDR1 SGHRS and CDR2 YFSETQ. CDR3 size: 16 residues. The CDR3 region is CASSLAGGGAQETQYF. DNA of the CDR3: TGCGCCAGCAGCTTGGCAGGAGGGGGGGCCCAAGAGACCCAGTACTTC. The full variable domain, completed using reference TRBV5-1 and TRBJ2-5, is KAGVTQTPRYLIKTRGQQVTLSCSPISGHRSVSWYQQTPGQGLQFLFEYFSETQRNKGNFPGRFSGRQFSNSRSEMNVSTLELGDSALYLCASSLAGGGAQETQYFGPGTRLLVL.

This clonotype was counted at least ten times. The chain uses TRBV28 and TRBJ2-3; 7 nucleotides match TRBD2. V lost 5 bases to trimming and J lost 1 base; unmatched junction nucleotides: 9. Germline lookup yields CDR1 MDHEN and CDR2 SYDVKM. The CDR3 runs to 16 residues. The CDR3 sequence: CASSPNLAVGTDTQYF. The CDR3 region has the DNA TGTGCCAGCAGTCCAAACCTAGCGGTAGGCACAGATACGCAGTATTTT.

This clonotype was seen repeatedly, ten times or more. This rearrangement joins TRBV11-1 to TRBJ1-4; D call uncertain. CDR3 size: 15 residues. Germline CDR1 SGHAT, CDR2 FQDESV (reference sequence). V lost 6 bases and J lost 8, with 19 bases in between. The CDR3, as DNA: TGTGCCAGCAGTTCTCTCTCCGGGGTCGGCGAAAAACTGTTTTTT. Amino acids: CASSSLSGVGEKLFF.

This chain links TRBV29-1 with TRBJ1-1; weak D call: TRBD1 (5 bases). The ends were cut back, 4 bases at V and 4 bases at J, with 10 bases in the middle. CDR3 length equals 12 residues. CDR1 and CDR2 (germline): SQVTM, ANQGSEA. The CDR3 DNA reads TGCAGCGTTGTAGGGGTCGGCACTGAAGCTTTCTTT. Amino acid sequence: CSVVGVGTEAFF.

This clonotype showed up many times. The chain is built from TRBV30 and TRBJ1-4, with unresolved D. Germline V gives CDR1 GTSNPN, CDR2 SVGIG (reference sequence). The CDR3 contains 14 residues. V lost 1 base and J 7 bases, leaving 13 bases between the germline ends. The chain's CDR3 is CAWSGTEGAEKLFF. The CDR3 region has the DNA TGTGCCTGGAGTGGAACGGAGGGAGCTGAAAAACTGTTTTTT.

This clonotype was seen ten or more times. The chain links TRBV12-5 to TRBJ1-1; D remains ambiguous. Trimming cost V 6 bases and J 4 bases, with 21 bases left between them. The CDR3 length is 16 residues. Germline CDR1 reads LGHNT; CDR2 reads FRNRAP. DNA of the CDR3: TGTGCTAGTGGCCCTCCACTCGGAGAGTTGAGCACTGAAGCTTTCTTT. Translation gives CASGPPLGELSTEAFF.

This clonotype was detected ten times or more. V usage is TRBV6-1 and J usage is TRBJ1-2, with D hard to call. The CDR3 is made up of 15 amino acids. Germline V gene lookup returns CDR1 MNHNS and CDR2 SASEGT. V was pared by 2 bases and J by 4 bases, with 14 bases between. CDR3 loop: CASSENIGSPYGYTF. The DNA for the CDR3 is TGTGCCAGCAGTGAAAATATAGGATCCCCCTATGGCTACACCTTC.

This chain uses TRBV29-1 with TRBJ2-5; D possibly uses TRBD1 or TRBD2 (5 bases each). Trimming took off 3 bases at V and 2 bases at J, with 16 bases between the two ends. Germline V gene lookup returns CDR1 SQVTM and CDR2 ANQGSEA. This CDR3 has 15 residues. CDR3 DNA sequence: TGCAGCGTTGATGGGGGTTTAACTTCTCAAGAGACCCAGTACTTC. Translation gives CSVDGGLTSQETQYF. Drawing the rest from reference TRBV29-1 and TRBJ2-5, the complete variable domain is SAVISQKPSRDICQRGTSLTIQCQVDSQVTMMFWYRQQPGQSLTLIATANQGSEATYESGFVIDKFPISRPNLTFSTLTVSNMSPEDSSIYLCSVDGGLTSQETQYFGPGTRLLVL.

V is TRBV5-4 and J is TRBJ1-3; D ambiguous. This CDR3 is 15 amino acids long. Germline V lookup: CDR1 SGHNT, CDR2 YYREEE (reference sequence). Trimming left V 0 bases short and J 0 bases short, with 7 bases between. As DNA, the CDR3 is TGTGCCAGCAGCTTGGAACAGAGCTCTGGAAACACCATATATTTT. Its translation is CASSLEQSSGNTIYF.

This clonotype came up a few times. This chain links TRBV5-1 with TRBJ2-1, with 9 bases matching TRBD2. Germline lookup yields CDR1 SGHRS and CDR2 YFSETQ. Trimming at V came to 0 bases and at J to 4 bases, leaving 2 bases not matched to a gene. CDR3 size: 15 residues. The CDR3 DNA sequence: TGCGCCAGCAGCTTGGCCGCGGGGGGGTACAATGAGCAGTTCTTC. Protein: CASSLAAGGYNEQFF.

This clonotype was recorded many times. V usage is TRBV27 and J usage is TRBJ1-6, with TRBD1 as a possible D gene (5 bases). V was cut by 9 bases and J by 3 bases, with 12 bases left in between. Germline V gene lookup returns CDR1 MNHEY and CDR2 SMNVEV (reference sequence). This CDR3 is 14 amino acids long. The CDR3 bases are TGTGCCAGTACTTCAGACAGCTATAATTCACCCCTCCACTTT. Protein product: CASTSDSYNSPLHF.

The table lists this clonotype with many counts. The CDR3: CASSFGTAPSGYTF. In nucleotides, the CDR3 is TGTGCCAGCAGTTTCGGGACAGCCCCCTCGGGCTACACCTTC. The chain carries TRBV12-3 or TRBV12-4 and TRBJ1-2; 7 bases are shared with TRBD1. The CDR3 extends over 14 amino acids. V was clipped by 3 bases and J by 8 bases; unmatched bases: 9.

This chain connects TRBV7-9 to TRBJ2-7, with 7 bases lining up with TRBD2. CDR3 length: 15 amino acids. Looked up from germline, CDR1 is SEHNR and CDR2 is FQNEAQ (reference sequence). V shed 6 bases and J 0 bases; nucleotides not matched to a gene: 8. In nucleotides, the CDR3 is TGTGCCAGCAGTCCTTGGGGGGGGAGCTCCTACGAGCAGTACTTC. It is translated as CASSPWGGSSYEQYF.

This clonotype has more than one count but fewer than ten. V is TRBV6-1 and J is TRBJ2-5; tentative D call: TRBD1 (6 bases). CDR3 size: 13 residues. Germline assignment: CDR1 MNHNS and CDR2 SASEGT. Trimming left V 7 bases short and J 4 bases short, with 13 bases between. The CDR3 nucleotides read TGTGCCAGCATAGGACAGATAGGAGAGACCCAGTACTTC. Protein: CASIGQIGETQYF.

In regard to this clonotype: A much larger clone differs by one base, so this may be a read error. The CDR3 region is CASRNRDRGGIEAFF. Here the CDR3 DNA reads TGTGCCAGCAGGAACCGGGACAGGGGGGGCATTGAAGCTTTCTTT. The chain combines TRBV3-1 with TRBJ1-1, with 11 bases matching TRBD1. The CDR3 sequence is 15 residues long. Per the germline V gene, CDR1 is LGHDT and CDR2 is YNNKEL (reference sequence). The ends lost 6 bases at V and 7 bases at J; junction bases unmatched: 10.

The sample holds many counts of this clonotype. The genes are TRBV7-2 and TRBJ2-2; 7 nucleotides agree with TRBD2. The CDR3 totals 16 residues. Germline values: CDR1 SGHTA, CDR2 FQGNSA. V lost 1 base, J lost 0 bases, and 2 bases stayed unmatched. The CDR3 sequence is CASSLVAGANTGELFF. DNA for the CDR3: TGTGCCAGCAGCTTAGTGGCGGGGGCGAACACCGGGGAGCTGTTTTTT.

This clonotype was counted between two and nine times. J is TRBJ2-7 and V is TRBV20-1; TRBD2 aligns across 7 bases. Germline V gene lookup returns CDR1 DFQATT and CDR2 SNEGSKA (reference sequence). Germline trimming cut 3 bases from V and 1 base from J; bases unmatched to any gene: 9. CDR3 length equals 15 residues. As DNA, the CDR3 is TGCAGTGCTAGTCTGGGCGGGGGTGGGTCCTACGAGCAGTACTTC. Translating gives CSASLGGGGSYEQYF.

This clonotype was seen more than once but under ten times. This chain links TRBV24-1 with TRBJ2-5; a weak D match, TRBD1 (6 bases). Trimming cost V 4 bases and J 5 bases, with 16 bases left between them. The germline V gene encodes CDR1 KGHDR and CDR2 SFDVKD. CDR3 length: 15 amino acids. CDR3 sequence (DNA): TGTGCCACCAGTGAGGGGACAAACGCTCGCGAGACCCAGTACTTC. Translating it yields CATSEGTNARETQYF.

In this sample, this clonotype turned up many times. The CDR3 here is CSARNSETQETQYF. The CDR3 nucleotides read TGCAGTGCGCGGAACAGTGAAACACAAGAGACCCAGTACTTC. This sequence joins TRBV20-1 and TRBJ2-5, with no clear D. The length of the CDR3 is 14 residues. Germline lookup yields CDR1 DFQATT and CDR2 SNEGSKA (reference sequence). Between the trimmed V and J ends, which lost 6 bases and 2 bases, there was a span of 16 bases.

The chain has TRBV5-1 and TRBJ2-7; D is possibly TRBD1 or TRBD2 (5 bases each). The V gene's germline CDR1 is SGHRS and CDR2 YFSETQ. The CDR3 consists of 15 residues. V was trimmed by 4 bases and J by 3 bases, leaving 17 bases between them. The CDR3 DNA is TGCGCCAGCAGCCAAGGACTTGAGACAGTCTACGAGCAGTACTTC. It translates to CASSQGLETVYEQYF.

This clonotype has ten or more counts. The gene calls are TRBV7-2 and TRBJ2-1; D is unresolved. Trimming cost V 1 base and J 3 bases, with 4 bases left between them. The length of the CDR3 is 13 residues. Germline CDR1 SGHTA, CDR2 FQGNSA. CDR3 bases: TGTGCCAGCAGCTTAGGACACTACAATGAGCAGTTCTTC. Translating it yields CASSLGHYNEQFF.